This TCR beta chain was sequenced in a study of human T cells and chemical hapten exposure. Looking at the study overall: Sensitization used 2% DPC on approximately 2 cm by approximately 2 cm upper inner arm skin.

This clonotype was seen repeatedly, ten times or more. Its antigen is still unknown. Time point indicated: patch test 3, about 24 weeks after DPC sensitization. This sample's treatment: therapeutic diphenylcyclopropenone sensitization with weekly scalp DPC. The library tagged individual cDNA molecules with unique molecular identifiers. Study processing details: From approximately 20,000 to 700,000 TCRs were found per sample, with a median of about 96,000. TCRdb fed the RACE reads into MiXCR, producing one record per CDR3 protein. Clone size and V and J calls follow TCRdb, not the original study. This sample has about 190,000 distinct CDR3 sequences; under 25% occur once, and the top ten carry roughly 2.5%. Germline V CDR1 and CDR2: MNHEY, SVGAGI. Between the trimmed V and J ends, which lost 9 bases and 2 bases, there was a span of 11 bases. The CDR3 length is 12 residues. Study-wide points: The immune response of these alopecia patients might not match healthy individuals'.

This receptor was obtained from a woman aged 40 to 50 with alopecia areata. Some clones in this sample may be carry-over from other donors' samples. The sample here was whole blood, taken in connection with sensitization to the hapten diphenylcyclopropenone (DPC). The gene calls are TRBV6-5 and TRBJ2-7, with D hard to call. CDR3 loop: CASIGTPYEQYF. The CDR3 coding sequence is TGTGCCAGTATCGGCACCCCCTACGAGCAGTACTTC.